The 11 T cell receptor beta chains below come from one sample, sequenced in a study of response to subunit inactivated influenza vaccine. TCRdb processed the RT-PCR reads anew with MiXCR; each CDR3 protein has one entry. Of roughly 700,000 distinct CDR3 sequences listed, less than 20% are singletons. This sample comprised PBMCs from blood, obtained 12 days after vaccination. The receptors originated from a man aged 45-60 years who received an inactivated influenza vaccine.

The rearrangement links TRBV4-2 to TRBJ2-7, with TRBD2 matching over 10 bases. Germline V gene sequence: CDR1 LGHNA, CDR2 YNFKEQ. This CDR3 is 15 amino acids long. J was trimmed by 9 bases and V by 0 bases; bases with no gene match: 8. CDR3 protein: CASSQEPGLASGQYF. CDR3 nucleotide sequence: TGTGCCAGCAGCCAAGAACCGGGACTAGCGTCGGGGCAGTACTTC.

The CDR3 coding sequence is TGTGCCAGCAGTTACCCGCAGGGAGAGACCCAGTACTTC. Translating gives CASSYPQGETQYF. J is TRBJ2-5 and V is TRBV6-2 or TRBV6-3, with D tentatively TRBD1 (5 bases). Germline CDR1 is MNHEY and CDR2 is SVGEGT. This CDR3 region has 13 residues. V shed 2 bases and J shed 4 bases, with 8 bases lying between them.

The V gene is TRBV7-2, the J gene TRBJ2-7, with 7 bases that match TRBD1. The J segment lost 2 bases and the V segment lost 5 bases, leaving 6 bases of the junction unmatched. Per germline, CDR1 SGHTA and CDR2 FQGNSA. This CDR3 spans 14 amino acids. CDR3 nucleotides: TGTGCCAGCAGCCGGGGACAGCGAACCTACGAGCAGTACTTC. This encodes CASSRGQRTYEQYF.

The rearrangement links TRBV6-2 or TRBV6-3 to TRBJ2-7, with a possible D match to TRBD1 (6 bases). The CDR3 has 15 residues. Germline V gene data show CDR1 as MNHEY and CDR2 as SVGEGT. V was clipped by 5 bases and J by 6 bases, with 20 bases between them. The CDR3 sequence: CASSKINRVSSEQYF. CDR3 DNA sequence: TGTGCCAGCAGTAAGATTAACAGGGTTTCAAGCGAGCAGTACTTC.

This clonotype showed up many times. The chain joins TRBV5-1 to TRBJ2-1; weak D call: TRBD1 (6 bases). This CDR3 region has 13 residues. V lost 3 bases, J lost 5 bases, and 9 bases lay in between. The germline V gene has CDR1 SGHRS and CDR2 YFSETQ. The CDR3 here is CASSSDRNNEQFF. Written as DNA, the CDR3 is TGCGCCAGCAGCTCGGACAGAAACAATGAGCAGTTCTTC.

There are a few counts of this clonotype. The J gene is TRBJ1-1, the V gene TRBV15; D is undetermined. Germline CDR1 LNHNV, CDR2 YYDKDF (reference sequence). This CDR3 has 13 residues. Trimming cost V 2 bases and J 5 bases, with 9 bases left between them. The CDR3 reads CATSRTLRTEAFF. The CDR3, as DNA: TGTGCCACCAGCAGAACCCTAAGGACTGAAGCTTTCTTT.

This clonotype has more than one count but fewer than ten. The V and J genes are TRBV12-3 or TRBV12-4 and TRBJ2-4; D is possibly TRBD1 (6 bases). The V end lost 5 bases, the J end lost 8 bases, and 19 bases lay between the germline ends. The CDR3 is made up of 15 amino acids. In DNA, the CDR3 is TGTGCCAGCAGTAATAGGGTGGGGGCAGTTGACATTCAGTACTTC. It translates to CASSNRVGAVDIQYF.

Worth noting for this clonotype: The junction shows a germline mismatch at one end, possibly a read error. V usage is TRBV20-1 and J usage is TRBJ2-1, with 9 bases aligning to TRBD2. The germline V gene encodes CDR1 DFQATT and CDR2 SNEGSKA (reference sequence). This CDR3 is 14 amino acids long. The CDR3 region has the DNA TGCAGTGCCAGACTAGGCGGGAGGGCCAATGAGCAGGTCTTC. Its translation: CSARLGGRANEQVF.

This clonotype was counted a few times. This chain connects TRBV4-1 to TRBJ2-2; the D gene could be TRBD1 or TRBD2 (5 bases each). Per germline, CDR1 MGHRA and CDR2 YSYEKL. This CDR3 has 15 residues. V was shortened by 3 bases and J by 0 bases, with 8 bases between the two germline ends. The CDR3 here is CASSHWGTNTGELFF. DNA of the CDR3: TGCGCCAGCAGCCACTGGGGGACGAACACCGGGGAGCTGTTTTTT.

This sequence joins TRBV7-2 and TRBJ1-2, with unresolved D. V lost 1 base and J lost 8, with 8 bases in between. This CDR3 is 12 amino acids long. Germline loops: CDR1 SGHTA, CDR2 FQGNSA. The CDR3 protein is CASSLDRLGYTF. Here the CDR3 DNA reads TGTGCCAGCAGCTTAGATAGGCTAGGCTACACCTTC.

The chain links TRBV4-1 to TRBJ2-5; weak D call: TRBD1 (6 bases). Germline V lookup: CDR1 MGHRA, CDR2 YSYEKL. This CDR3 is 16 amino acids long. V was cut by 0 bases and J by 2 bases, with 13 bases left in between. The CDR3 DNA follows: TGCGCCAGCAGCCAAGATCAAGGGGGTCCACAAGAGACCCAGTACTTC. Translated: CASSQDQGGPQETQYF.